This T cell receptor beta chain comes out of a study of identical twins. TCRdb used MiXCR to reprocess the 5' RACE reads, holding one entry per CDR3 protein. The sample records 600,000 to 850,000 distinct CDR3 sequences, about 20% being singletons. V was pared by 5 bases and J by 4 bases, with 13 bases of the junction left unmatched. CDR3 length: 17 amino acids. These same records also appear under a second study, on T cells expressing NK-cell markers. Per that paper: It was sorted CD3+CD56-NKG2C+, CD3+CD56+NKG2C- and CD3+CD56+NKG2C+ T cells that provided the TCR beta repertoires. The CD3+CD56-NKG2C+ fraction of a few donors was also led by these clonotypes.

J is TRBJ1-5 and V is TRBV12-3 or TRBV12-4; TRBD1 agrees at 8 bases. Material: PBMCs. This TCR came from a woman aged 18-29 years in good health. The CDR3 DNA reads TGTGCCAGCAGTCCGAAGTACGGACAGGGAGGGAATCAGCCCCAGCATTTT. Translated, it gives CASSPKYGQGGNQPQHF.